This T cell receptor beta chain is from a study of T-cell memory formation after mild COVID-19. This clonotype was seen more than once but under ten times. Each CDR3 protein is one row after TCRdb ran MiXCR on the 5' RACE reads. The sample yields about 320,000 distinct CDR3 sequences, around an eighth seen once. V lost 5 bases to trimming and J lost 14 bases; unmatched junction nucleotides: 9. This CDR3 has 12 residues. In germline, CDR1 is SEHNR, CDR2 FQNEAQ (reference sequence). The chain recombines TRBV7-9 with TRBJ2-3; 8 bases fit TRBD1. Sequenced: PBMCs or a T cell subset sorted from them (not recorded which). The sequence came from a man aged 18 to 30 who had mild COVID-19 (a few samples of this study predate the infection). Cell type and time point are not known. In DNA form, the CDR3 reads TGTGCCAGCAGCCCCCCGGACAGGGTCGTGTATTTT. Its translation is CASSPPDRVVYF.